This TCR beta chain was recovered during a study of OX40 agonist ivuxolimab in advanced cancers. Study as a whole: Dose-escalation patients' cancers were hepatocellular carcinoma, melanoma, renal cell or head and neck cancer. Partial responses were achieved by three patients, one with hepatocellular carcinoma and two with cutaneous melanoma. Study-level points and caveats: Low levels of normalized T-cell clonal expansion also appeared in some nonresponders.

The germline V gene has CDR1 KGHSH and CDR2 LQKENI. The CDR3 consists of 13 residues. V shed 3 bases and J shed 3 bases, with 7 bases lying between them. To note about this clone: Antigen specificity is unknown. Other DNA sequences from this sample encode an identical CDR3 as well.

Assay used: immunoSEQ multiplex PCR; TCRdb lists only in-frame clones, some missing. Seen here are fewer than 85,000 clones, about 93% observed once, and the top ten hold 0.43%. The investigators sampled blood at baseline, at cycle 4 day 1, and at cycle 7 day 1. This TCR came from an adult with an advanced solid tumor such as melanoma, head and neck, liver or kidney cancer. The rearrangement joins TRBV18 to TRBJ2-3; a weak D match, TRBD2 (6 bases). Sequencing used CD4+ or CD8+ T cells sorted from blood, obtained in a trial of the OX40 agonist ivuxolimab. The CDR3 DNA is TGTGCCAGCTCACCTGGGGGGACAGATACGCAGTATTTT. Protein sequence: CASSPGGTDTQYF.